This passage covers 7 T cell receptor beta chains from one sample sequenced in a study of cytomegalovirus exposure and HLA in healthy donors. PCR was performed using 60 Vbeta and 13 Jbeta primers. TCRdb keeps only in-frame clones here, not all; method: immunoSEQ multiplex PCR. Recorded for this sample: 40,000 to 45,000 clones. Sequencing used PBMCs. The origin of the receptors is a man younger than 40 in good health and CMV-seronegative.

The genes are TRBV2 and TRBJ2-7; TRBD1 aligns across 8 bases. The CDR3 runs to 13 residues. The V and J ends lost 6 bases and 4 bases, in that order; junction bases with no gene match: 5. Germline values: CDR1 SNHLY, CDR2 FYNNEI. The CDR3 DNA reads as TGTGCCAGCAGCCTGCGGACAGGGTACGAGCAGTACTTC. Protein: CASSLRTGYEQYF.

This chain links TRBV12-5 with TRBJ2-7; 7 bases are a match to TRBD1. CDR3 length: 14 amino acids. CDR1 and CDR2 from the germline V gene are LGHNT and FRNRAP. J gave up 0 bases and V 6 bases, and 5 bases lay outside the gene matches. In DNA form, the CDR3 reads TGTGCTAGTGGCAAGGACAGGAGCTCCTACGAGCAGTACTTC. Its translation is CASGKDRSSYEQYF.

This chain joins TRBV7-9 and TRBJ1-4; D is possibly TRBD1 (6 bases). Germline loops: CDR1 SEHNR, CDR2 FQNEAQ (reference sequence). This CDR3 comprises 16 residues. The V and J ends lost 1 base and 1 base respectively, with 10 bases between them. CDR3 nucleotides: TGTGCCAGCAGCTTAGGAGACAGGAGAACTAATGAAAAACTGTTTTTT. Translation gives CASSLGDRRTNEKLFF.

The genes are TRBV7-9 and TRBJ1-2; D ambiguous. The CDR3 contains 16 residues. Germline V gene sequence: CDR1 SEHNR, CDR2 FQNEAQ (reference sequence). Trimming took off 6 bases at V and 0 bases at J, with 17 bases between the two ends. The CDR3 region has the DNA TGTGCCAGCAGTTTCCCGGAGGCCGGAGCTAACTATGGCTACACCTTC. Its protein product is CASSFPEAGANYGYTF.

The V and J genes are TRBV5-4 and TRBJ2-7, with TRBD1 matching 9 bases. Germline-derived CDR1 and CDR2 are SGHNT and YYREEE (reference sequence). With V trimmed by 4 bases and J by 6 bases, 11 bases remained unmatched. There are 15 residues in the CDR3. The CDR3 reads CASSQPGTGLPEQYF. As DNA, the CDR3 is TGTGCCAGCAGCCAACCCGGGACAGGGCTCCCCGAGCAGTACTTC.

This chain connects TRBV7-2 to TRBJ2-7; 14 positions agree with TRBD2. With 5 bases clipped from V and 6 bases from J, the junction kept 9 bases outside the gene matches. The germline V gene has CDR1 SGHTA and CDR2 FQGNSA. This CDR3 is built from 16 residues. DNA of the CDR3: TGTGCCAGCAGCCGGAAGGGACTAGCGGGGGTTAGCGAGCAGTACTTC. The encoded protein is CASSRKGLAGVSEQYF.

This clone is deemed medium-sized by its frequency. The rearrangement joins TRBV19 to TRBJ2-1, with a weak D call TRBD1 (6 bases). The CDR3 has 14 amino acids. Trimming stripped 5 bases from V and 6 bases from J, with 14 bases between. Germline V lookup: CDR1 LNHDA, CDR2 SQIVND (reference sequence). The CDR3 protein is CASSPRTVRNEQFF. CDR3 sequence (DNA): TGTGCCAGTAGTCCCCGGACAGTCCGCAATGAGCAGTTCTTC.